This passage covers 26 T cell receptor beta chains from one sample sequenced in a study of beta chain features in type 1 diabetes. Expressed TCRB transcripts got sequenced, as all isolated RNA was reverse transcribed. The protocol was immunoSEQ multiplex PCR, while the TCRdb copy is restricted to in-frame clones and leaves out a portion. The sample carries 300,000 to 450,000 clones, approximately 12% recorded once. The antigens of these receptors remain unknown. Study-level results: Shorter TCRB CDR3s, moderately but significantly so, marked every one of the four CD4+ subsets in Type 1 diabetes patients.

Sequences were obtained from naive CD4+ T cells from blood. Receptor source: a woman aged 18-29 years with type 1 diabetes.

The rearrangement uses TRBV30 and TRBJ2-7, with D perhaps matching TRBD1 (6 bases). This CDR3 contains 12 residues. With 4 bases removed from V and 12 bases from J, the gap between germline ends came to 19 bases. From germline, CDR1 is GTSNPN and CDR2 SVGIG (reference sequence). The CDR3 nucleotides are TGTGCCTGGATAGGGGGACCGGGGCCTCCGTACTTC. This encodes CAWIGGPGPPYF.

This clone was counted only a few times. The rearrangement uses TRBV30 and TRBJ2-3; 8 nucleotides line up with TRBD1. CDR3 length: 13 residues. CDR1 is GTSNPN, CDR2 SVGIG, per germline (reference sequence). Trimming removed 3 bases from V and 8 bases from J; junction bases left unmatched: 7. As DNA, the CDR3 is TGTGCCTGGAGCAGTCAGGGGGCGGGTACGCAGTATTTT. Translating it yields CAWSSQGAGTQYF.

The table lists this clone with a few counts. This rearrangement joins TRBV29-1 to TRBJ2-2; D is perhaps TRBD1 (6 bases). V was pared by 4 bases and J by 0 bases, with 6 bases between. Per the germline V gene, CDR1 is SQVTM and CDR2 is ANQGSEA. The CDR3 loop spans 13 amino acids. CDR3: CSVGQANTGELFF. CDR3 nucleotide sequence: TGCAGCGTTGGACAGGCGAACACCGGGGAGCTGTTTTTT.

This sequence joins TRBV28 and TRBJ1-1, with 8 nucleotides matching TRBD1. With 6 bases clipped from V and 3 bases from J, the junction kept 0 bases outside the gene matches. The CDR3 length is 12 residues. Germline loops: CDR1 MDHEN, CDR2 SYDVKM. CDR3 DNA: TGTGCCAGCAGGGACAGGGACACTGAAGCTTTCTTT. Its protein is CASRDRDTEAFF.

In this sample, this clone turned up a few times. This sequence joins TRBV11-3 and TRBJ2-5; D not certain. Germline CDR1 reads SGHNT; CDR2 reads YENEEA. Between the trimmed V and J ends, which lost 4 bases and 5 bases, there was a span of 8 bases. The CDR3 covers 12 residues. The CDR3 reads CASSSLGETQYF. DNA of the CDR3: TGTGCCAGCAGCTCACTCGGGGAGACCCAGTACTTC. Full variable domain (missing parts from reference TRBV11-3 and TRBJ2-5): EAGVVQSPRYKIIEKKQPVAFWCNPISGHNTLYWYLQNLGQGPELLIRYENEEAVDDSQLPKDRFSAERLKGVDSTLKIQPAELGDSAVYLCASSSLGETQYFGPGTRLLVL.

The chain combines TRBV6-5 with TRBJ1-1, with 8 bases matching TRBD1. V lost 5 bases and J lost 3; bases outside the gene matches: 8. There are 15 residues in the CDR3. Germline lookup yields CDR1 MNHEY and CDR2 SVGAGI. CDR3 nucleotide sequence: TGTGCCAGCAGTAAGACAGGGGTTCGGGACACTGAAGCTTTCTTT. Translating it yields CASSKTGVRDTEAFF.

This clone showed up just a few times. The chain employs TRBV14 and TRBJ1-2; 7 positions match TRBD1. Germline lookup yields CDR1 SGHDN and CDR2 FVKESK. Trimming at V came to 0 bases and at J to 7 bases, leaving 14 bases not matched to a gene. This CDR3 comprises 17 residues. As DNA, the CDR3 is TGTGCCAGCAGCCAAGAGGTTCAGGGGGTTCGTGGTGGTGGCTACACCTTC. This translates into CASSQEVQGVRGGGYTF.

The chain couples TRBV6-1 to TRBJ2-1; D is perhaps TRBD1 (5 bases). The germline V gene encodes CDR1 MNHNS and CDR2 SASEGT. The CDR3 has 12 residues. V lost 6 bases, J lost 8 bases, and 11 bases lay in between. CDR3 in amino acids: CASRVFRDEQFF. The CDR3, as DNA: TGTGCCAGCAGGGTCTTCAGGGATGAGCAGTTCTTC.

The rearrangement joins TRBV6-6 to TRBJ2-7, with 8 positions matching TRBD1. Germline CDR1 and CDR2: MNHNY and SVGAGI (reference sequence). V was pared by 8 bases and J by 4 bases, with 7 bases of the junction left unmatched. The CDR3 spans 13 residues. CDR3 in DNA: TGTGCCAGCGTCGGGACAGGAACGTACGAGCAGTACTTC. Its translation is CASVGTGTYEQYF.

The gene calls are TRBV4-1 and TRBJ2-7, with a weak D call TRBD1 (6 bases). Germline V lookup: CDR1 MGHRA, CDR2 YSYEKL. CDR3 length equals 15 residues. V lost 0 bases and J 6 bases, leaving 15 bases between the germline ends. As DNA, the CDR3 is TGCGCCAGCAGCCAAGATGTACAGGGAAGACTCGAGCAGTACTTC. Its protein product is CASSQDVQGRLEQYF.

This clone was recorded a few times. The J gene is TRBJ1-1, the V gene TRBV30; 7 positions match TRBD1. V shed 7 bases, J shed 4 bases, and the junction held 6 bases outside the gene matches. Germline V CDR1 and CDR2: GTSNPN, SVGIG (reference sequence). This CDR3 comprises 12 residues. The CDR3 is CAYNRGSTEAFF. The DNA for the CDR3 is TGTGCCTACAACAGGGGAAGCACTGAAGCTTTCTTT.

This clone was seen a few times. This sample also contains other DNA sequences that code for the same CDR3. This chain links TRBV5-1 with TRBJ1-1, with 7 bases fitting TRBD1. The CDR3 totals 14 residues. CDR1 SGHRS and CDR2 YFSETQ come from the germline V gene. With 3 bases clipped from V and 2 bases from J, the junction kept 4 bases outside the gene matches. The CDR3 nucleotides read TGCGCCAGCAGCTCGGGGACAGCCAACACTGAAGCTTTCTTT. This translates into CASSSGTANTEAFF. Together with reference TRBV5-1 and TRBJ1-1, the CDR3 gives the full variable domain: KAGVTQTPRYLIKTRGQQVTLSCSPISGHRSVSWYQQTPGQGLQFLFEYFSETQRNKGNFPGRFSGRQFSNSRSEMNVSTLELGDSALYLCASSSGTANTEAFFGQGTRLTVV.

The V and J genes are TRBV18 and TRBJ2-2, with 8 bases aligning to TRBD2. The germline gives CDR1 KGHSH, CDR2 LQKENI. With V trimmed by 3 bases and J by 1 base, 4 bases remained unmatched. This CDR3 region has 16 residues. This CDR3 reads CASSPYSGKNTGELFF. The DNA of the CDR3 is TGTGCCAGCTCACCTTATAGCGGGAAGAACACCGGGGAGCTGTTTTTT.

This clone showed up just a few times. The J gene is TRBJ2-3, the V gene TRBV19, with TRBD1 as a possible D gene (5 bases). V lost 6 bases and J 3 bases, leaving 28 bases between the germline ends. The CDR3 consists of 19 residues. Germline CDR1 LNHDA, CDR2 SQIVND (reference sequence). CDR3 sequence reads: CASSPSGWSKQARTDTQYF. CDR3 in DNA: TGTGCCAGTAGCCCTTCAGGGTGGTCGAAGCAAGCGAGGACAGATACGCAGTATTTT. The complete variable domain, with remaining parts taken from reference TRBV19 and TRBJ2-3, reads DGGITQSPKYLFRKEGQNVTLSCEQNLNHDAMYWYRQDPGQGLRLIYYSQIVNDFQKGDIAEGYSVSREKKESFPLTVTSAQKNPTAFYLCASSPSGWSKQARTDTQYFGPGTRLTVL.

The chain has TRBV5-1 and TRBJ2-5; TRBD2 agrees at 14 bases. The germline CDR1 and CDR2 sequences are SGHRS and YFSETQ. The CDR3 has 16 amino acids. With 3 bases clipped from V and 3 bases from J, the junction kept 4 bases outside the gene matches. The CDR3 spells CASSWTSGGTKETQYF. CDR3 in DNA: TGCGCCAGCAGCTGGACTAGCGGGGGGACCAAAGAGACCCAGTACTTC.

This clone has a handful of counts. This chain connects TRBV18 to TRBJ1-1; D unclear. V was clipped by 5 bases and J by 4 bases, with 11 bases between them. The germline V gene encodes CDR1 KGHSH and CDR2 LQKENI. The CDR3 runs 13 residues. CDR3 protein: CASSALEGTEAFF. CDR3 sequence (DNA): TGTGCCAGCTCAGCTCTTGAGGGCACTGAAGCTTTCTTT.

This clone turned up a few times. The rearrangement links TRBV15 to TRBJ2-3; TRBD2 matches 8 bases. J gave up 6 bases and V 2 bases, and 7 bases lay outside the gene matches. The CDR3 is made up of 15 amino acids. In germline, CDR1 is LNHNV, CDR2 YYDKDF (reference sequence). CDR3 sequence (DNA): TGTGCCACCAGCAGAACGAAGCGGGAGTGGGATACGCAGTATTTT. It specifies CATSRTKREWDTQYF.

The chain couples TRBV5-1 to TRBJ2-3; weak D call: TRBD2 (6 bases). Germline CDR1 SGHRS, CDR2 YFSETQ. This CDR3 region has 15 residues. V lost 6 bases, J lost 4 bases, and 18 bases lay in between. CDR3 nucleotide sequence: TGCGCCAGCACCATTAGCGGTCGGAGTCCAGATACGCAGTATTTT. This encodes CASTISGRSPDTQYF. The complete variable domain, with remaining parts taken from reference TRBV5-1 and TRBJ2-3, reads KAGVTQTPRYLIKTRGQQVTLSCSPISGHRSVSWYQQTPGQGLQFLFEYFSETQRNKGNFPGRFSGRQFSNSRSEMNVSTLELGDSALYLCASTISGRSPDTQYFGPGTRLTVL.

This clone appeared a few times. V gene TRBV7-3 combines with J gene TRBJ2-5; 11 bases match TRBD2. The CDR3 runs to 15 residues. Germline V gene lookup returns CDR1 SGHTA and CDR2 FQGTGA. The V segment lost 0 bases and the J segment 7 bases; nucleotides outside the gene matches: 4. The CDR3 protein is CASSLTPGTSGTQYF. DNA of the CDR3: TGTGCCAGCAGCTTAACCCCCGGGACTAGCGGGACCCAGTACTTC.

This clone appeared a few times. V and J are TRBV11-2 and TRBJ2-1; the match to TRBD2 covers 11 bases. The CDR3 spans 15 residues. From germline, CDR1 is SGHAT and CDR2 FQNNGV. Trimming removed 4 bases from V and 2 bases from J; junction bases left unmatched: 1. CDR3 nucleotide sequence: TGTGCCAGCAGCTCACTAGCGGGAGCCTACAATGAGCAGTTCTTC. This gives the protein CASSSLAGAYNEQFF.

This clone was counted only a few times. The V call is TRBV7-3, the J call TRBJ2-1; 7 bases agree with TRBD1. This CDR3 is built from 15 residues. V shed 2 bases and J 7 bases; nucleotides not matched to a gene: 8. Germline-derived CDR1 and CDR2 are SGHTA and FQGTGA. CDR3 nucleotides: TGTGCCAGCAGCTTATCCCGGGACAGTATTAATGAGCAGTTCTTC. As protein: CASSLSRDSINEQFF.

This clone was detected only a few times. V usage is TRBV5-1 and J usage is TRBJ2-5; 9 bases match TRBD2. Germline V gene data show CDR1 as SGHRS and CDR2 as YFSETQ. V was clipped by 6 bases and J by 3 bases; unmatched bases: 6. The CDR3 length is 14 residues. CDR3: CASTFRLAEETQYF. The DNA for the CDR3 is TGCGCCAGCACCTTTAGACTAGCGGAAGAGACCCAGTACTTC.

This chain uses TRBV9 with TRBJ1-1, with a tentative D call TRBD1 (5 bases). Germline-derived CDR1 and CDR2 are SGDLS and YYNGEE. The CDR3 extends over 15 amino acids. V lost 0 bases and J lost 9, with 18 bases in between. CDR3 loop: CASSVVDQGQQQAFF. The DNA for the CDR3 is TGTGCCAGCAGCGTAGTGGACCAGGGTCAGCAGCAAGCTTTCTTT.

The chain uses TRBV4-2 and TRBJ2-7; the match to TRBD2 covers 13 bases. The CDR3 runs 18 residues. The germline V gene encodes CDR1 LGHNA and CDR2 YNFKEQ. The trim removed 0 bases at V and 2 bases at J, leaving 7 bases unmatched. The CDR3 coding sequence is TGTGCCAGCAGCCAAGACGGGACTAGCGGGGACCTTACCTACGAGCAGTACTTC. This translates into CASSQDGTSGDLTYEQYF.

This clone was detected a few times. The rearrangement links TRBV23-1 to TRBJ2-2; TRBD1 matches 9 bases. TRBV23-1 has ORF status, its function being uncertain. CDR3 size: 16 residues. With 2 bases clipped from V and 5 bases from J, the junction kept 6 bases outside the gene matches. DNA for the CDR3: TGCGCCAGCAGTCAAGCCGGGACAGGGAAAACCGGGGAGCTGTTTTTT. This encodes CASSQAGTGKTGELFF.

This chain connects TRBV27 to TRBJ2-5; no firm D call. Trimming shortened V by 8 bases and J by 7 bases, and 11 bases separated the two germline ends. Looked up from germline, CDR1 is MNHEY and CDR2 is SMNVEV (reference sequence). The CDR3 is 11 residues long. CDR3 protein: CASERSGTQYF. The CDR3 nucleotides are TGTGCCAGCGAACGTAGTGGGACCCAGTACTTC.